The source of this T cell receptor beta chain is a study of control samples from healthy donors and cancer patients. TCRdb's copy holds only in-frame clones and misses some; the assay was immunoSEQ multiplex PCR. This repertoire shows about 75,000 clones, around 94% found once; its top ten account for around 6.5%. The specimen sequenced was blood. The sequence was obtained from a woman aged 40 to 50 in good health.

CDR3 amino acids: CASSRRAEQYF. The CDR3 DNA sequence: TGTGCCAGCAGCCGCCGAGCGGAGCAGTACTTC. J is TRBJ2-7 and V is TRBV4-2; D is unclear. V lost 4 bases and J lost 7, with 8 bases in between. The CDR3 totals 11 residues. Germline V lookup: CDR1 LGHNA, CDR2 YNFKEQ.